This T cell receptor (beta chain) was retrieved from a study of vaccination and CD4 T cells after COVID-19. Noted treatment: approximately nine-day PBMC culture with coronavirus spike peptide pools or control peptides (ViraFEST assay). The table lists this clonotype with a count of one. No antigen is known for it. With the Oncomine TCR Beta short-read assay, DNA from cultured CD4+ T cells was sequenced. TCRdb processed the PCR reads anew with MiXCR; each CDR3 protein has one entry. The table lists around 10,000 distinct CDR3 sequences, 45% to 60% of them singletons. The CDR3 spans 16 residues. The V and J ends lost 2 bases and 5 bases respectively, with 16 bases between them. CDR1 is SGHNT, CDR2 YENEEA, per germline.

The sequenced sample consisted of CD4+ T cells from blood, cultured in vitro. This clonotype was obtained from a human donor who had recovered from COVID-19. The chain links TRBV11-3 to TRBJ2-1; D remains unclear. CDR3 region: CASSLIWSANNNEQFF. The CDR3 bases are TGTGCCAGCAGCTTAATCTGGTCGGCTAATAACAATGAGCAGTTCTTC.